Given below is one T cell receptor (beta chain) in context. Trimming cost V 2 bases and J 2 bases, with 14 bases left between them. The V gene's germline CDR1 is SGHAT and CDR2 FQDESV (reference sequence). The CDR3 is 16 amino acids. The sample belongs to a study of metastatic and nonmetastatic thyroid tumors. No treatment had been given to any patient before thyroid surgery. Using MiXCR, TCRdb reanalyzed the PCR reads. The data contain tens of thousands of clones, around 26% of them seen just once; the ten biggest clones take up about 16%. Sequenced: blood. The rearrangement uses TRBV11-1 and TRBJ2-3, with D perhaps matching TRBD1 (6 bases). The sequence derives from a male donor with papillary thyroid cancer or a benign thyroid nodule (not recorded which). Some clones in this sample may be carry-over from other donors' samples. For the CDR3, the DNA is TGTGCCAGCAGCTTAATCGCGGCAGGGGACACAGATACGCAGTATTTT. It yields the protein CASSLIAAGDTDTQYF.